The entry below gives a single TCR beta chain sequence along with its context. Its antigen is currently unknown. These data are taken from a study of cytotoxic CD8 clonotypes in ibrutinib-treated CLL. V gave up 7 bases and J gave up 1 base, with 11 bases separating them. The V gene's germline CDR1 is MNHEY and CDR2 SMNVEV (reference sequence). The CDR3 loop spans 13 amino acids. Produced via immunoSEQ multiplex PCR; TCRdb's table is partial and in-frame only. The sample has some 170,000 clones; 88% are singletons. Points from the study as a whole: Higher circulating CD8+ T-cell counts strongly accompanied higher baseline clonality, above age-matched healthy donors.

The specimen was PBMCs, collected at disease progression, from a patient treated with ibrutinib. The chain has TRBV27 and TRBJ2-7, with a possible D match to TRBD1 (5 bases). This sequence originates from a human donor with chronic lymphocytic leukemia. The CDR3 coding sequence is TGTGCCAGCAACGAGGCAGGGTCCTACGAGCAGTACTTC. The encoded protein is CASNEAGSYEQYF.